This TCR beta chain was documented in a study of blood T cells in healthy people across ages. Then a second PCR, running roughly 6 to 12 cycles, was carried out with a sample-barcoded 5' primer and a J-beta primer mix. TCRdb passed the 5' RACE reads through MiXCR, listing each CDR3 protein once. This sample carries about 1,400,000 distinct CDR3 sequences, around 59% of them seen once, and the ten largest clones take 5% to 7%. Each donor had 7.5 to 10 milliliters of peripheral blood drawn. A note on this clonotype: The junction differs from germline at one of its ends, possibly a read error.

This CDR3 is built from 17 residues. The germline CDR1 and CDR2 sequences are SEHNR and FQNEAQ (reference sequence). Sequencing input: blood. This chain links TRBV7-9 with TRBJ2-3; possible D gene TRBD2, 7 bases. The source of this sequence is a man between 18 and 29 years old in good health. This chain's CDR3 is CASSSQPRREGADTQYF. The CDR3 region has the DNA TGTGCAAGCAGCTCCCAACCGCGCAGGGAGGGGGCAGATACGCAGTATTTT.